This T cell receptor beta chain was recorded in a study of CD8 T cells in ankylosing spondylitis. Researchers built TCR beta libraries using quantitative 5'-RACE with molecular barcodes. Each CDR3 protein gets one entry after TCRdb re-called the 5' RACE reads with MiXCR. The sample lists tens of thousands of distinct CDR3 sequences, roughly 10% occurring once. The study, taken as a whole, reports: Made up of under 10 highly homologous variants, a TCR beta motif appeared characteristic of ankylosing spondylitis blood.

This clonotype has only a few counts. The antigen is not known. The TCR comes from a male donor with ankylosing spondylitis. Sequenced material: blood, either unsorted or a sorted T cell fraction (not recorded which).

The CDR3 region is CSAEGLAGIQETQYF. In nucleotides, the CDR3 is TGCAGTGCCGAGGGGCTAGCGGGTATCCAAGAGACCCAGTACTTC. V and J are TRBV20-1 and TRBJ2-5; 8 bases are a match to TRBD2. Germline trimming cut 6 bases from V and 1 base from J; bases unmatched to any gene: 10. The CDR3 length is 15 residues. Germline V gene sequence: CDR1 DFQATT, CDR2 SNEGSKA (reference sequence).